Detailed here is one T cell receptor (beta chain). Its matching antigen is unknown. 5'RACE primed from the constant segment yielded TCR alpha and TCR beta cDNA libraries bearing sample barcodes and UMIs. Each CDR3 protein gets one entry after TCRdb re-called the 5' RACE reads with MiXCR. Of roughly 620,000 distinct CDR3 sequences in the sample, about a sixth are singletons; the top ten hold around 13%. The CDR3 extends over 12 amino acids. V shed 8 bases and J shed 4 bases, with 10 bases lying between them. Looked up from germline, CDR1 is KGHDR and CDR2 is SFDVKD. The sample belongs to a study of T-cell memory formation after mild COVID-19. About the study: Largely, TCR clusters stayed within a single donor.

Study observations and caveats: Some SARS-CoV-2-responding clones were already detected in memory before infection. Clones from the second wave (peaking day 37) had unconfirmed SARS-CoV-2 specificity.

The TCR comes from an adult woman who had mild COVID-19 (a few samples of this study predate the infection). Cell type and time point are not known. The V and J genes are TRBV24-1 and TRBJ1-1; D might be TRBD1 (5 bases). Sequenced input: PBMCs or a T cell subset sorted from them (not recorded which). This chain's CDR3 is CATTGKGTEAFF. In DNA form, the CDR3 reads TGTGCCACCACAGGGAAAGGCACTGAAGCTTTCTTT.